The present T cell receptor (beta chain) was sequenced within a study of cytomegalovirus exposure and HLA in healthy donors. This CDR3 comprises 19 residues. Germline CDR1 is MDHEN and CDR2 is SYDVKM. Trimming removed 2 bases from V and 4 bases from J, with 24 bases in between. The PCR employed 60 Vbeta primers together with 13 Jbeta primers. Measured with immunoSEQ multiplex PCR; TCRdb has only the in-frame clones, and not every one. This sample has more than 30,000 clones, with around 70% found just once. The J gene is TRBJ2-1, the V gene TRBV28; perhaps TRBD2 as D (6 bases). The source is a man aged 25 to 45 in good health and CMV-seronegative. Sequencing was carried out using PBMCs. CDR3 protein: CASSLPGGYRVAVYNEQFF. In DNA, the CDR3 is TGTGCCAGCAGTTTACCTGGCGGGTATCGGGTAGCGGTTTACAATGAGCAGTTCTTC.